The source of this T cell receptor beta chain is a study of blood T cell repertoires in COVID-19. Study-wide background: From the United States, Italy and Spain came samples of acute and convalescent COVID-19. T cells, B-cell-depleted T cells, or PBMCs supplied cDNA or gDNA.

In the authors' workflow: Reference gene primer amplification gave estimated nucleated cell counts. Libraries were prepared by immunoSEQ multiplex PCR; TCRdb keeps only in-frame clonotypes and omits some of them. For V, J and clone size, that table is used; D and trimming come from the DNA. The table records around 230,000 clones, more than 75% of them present only once. This CDR3 comprises 15 residues. V was clipped by 0 bases and J by 5 bases; unmatched bases: 6. CDR1 is LGHNA and CDR2 is YSLEER in the germline V gene. One Seattle source followed patients from active infection through their disease course.

What was sequenced was peripheral blood. The V call is TRBV4-3, the J call TRBJ1-2; 7 nucleotides line up with TRBD1. This TCR derives from a man between 45 and 60 years old with COVID-19, enrolled during active disease. DNA for the CDR3: TGCGCCAGCAGCCAAGAAACCGGGACAGATTATGGCTACACCTTC. Protein sequence: CASSQETGTDYGYTF.